The T cell receptor (beta chain) described here comes from a study of long-term antiretroviral therapy in people with HIV. This CDR3 is 13 amino acids long. Germline values: CDR1 SEHNR, CDR2 FQNEAQ (reference sequence). V gave up 2 bases and J gave up 4 bases, with 6 bases separating them. People in the study who had HIV all got their treatment in the United States. There were roughly 0.95-11 million cryopreserved PBMC in the samples before DNA extraction. At the survey level, the v3.0 immunoSEQ assay was run. Sequencing used immunoSEQ multiplex PCR; TCRdb keeps in-frame clones, though not all of them. Of 14,000 or so clones listed, roughly three quarters are singletons.

This specimen consisted of unsorted PBMCs, obtained 3.1 years after starting antiretroviral therapy. The TCR was taken from a man in his forties with HIV. J is TRBJ1-5 and V is TRBV7-9; no reliable D call. CDR3 sequence: CASSLTENQPQHF. The CDR3 region has the DNA TGTGCCAGCAGCTTAACCGAGAATCAGCCCCAGCATTTT.